Listed here are 3 T cell receptor beta chains from one sample, sequenced in a study of cytomegalovirus exposure and HLA in healthy donors (dated by TCRdb to about 2017). The method behind the library was the immunoSEQ multiplex PCR assay. For the multiplex PCR, a mixture combining 60 forward primers for TCR Vbeta segments and 13 reverse primers for TCR Jbeta segments was used. TCRdb took this table from immuneACCESS and kept in-frame rearrangements with V and J called. Such tables lack part of the clones; where checked against another copy, unresolved V genes explain under half of the gap, and the rest is unexplained. For this sample the table gives under 200,000 clones, of which 75% to 90% were detected only once. The ten largest clonotypes hold approximately 2% of the sample. Material: PBMCs. The receptors were sampled from a woman under 30 in good health and CMV-seronegative.

This chain joins TRBV9 and TRBJ2-3, with D unresolved. Germline V gene data show CDR1 as SGDLS and CDR2 as YYNGEE. The V end lost 3 bases, the J end lost 2 bases, and 4 bases lay between the germline ends. The CDR3 has 12 residues. The CDR3 DNA is TGTGCCAGCAGCGCTTACACAGATACGCAGTATTTT. It translates to CASSAYTDTQYF.

The chain joins TRBV28 to TRBJ1-1, with D hard to call. V was pared by 7 bases and J by 0 bases, with 12 bases between. Germline lookup yields CDR1 MDHEN and CDR2 SYDVKM. This CDR3 has 14 amino acids. The CDR3 bases are TGTGCCAGCATAATATCCGGGGTGAACACTGAAGCTTTCTTT. Translating gives CASIISGVNTEAFF.

The V and J genes are TRBV7-6 and TRBJ2-7, with TRBD2 as a possible D gene (6 bases). Looked up from germline, CDR1 is SGHVS and CDR2 is FNYEAQ. There are 16 residues in the CDR3. V was trimmed by 1 base and J by 0 bases, leaving 13 bases between them. CDR3 sequence: CASSLERAGSSYEQYF. The CDR3 nucleotides read TGTGCCAGCAGCTTAGAACGGGCGGGGAGCTCCTACGAGCAGTACTTC.